This entry lists 2 T cell receptor beta chains sequenced from one sample in a study of identifying expanded T cells in peripheral blood. Assay: immunoSEQ multiplex PCR; the TCRdb copy retains only in-frame clones and omits some. This sample has about 82,000 clones; about 87% occur once, and the top ten carry around 7%. Material: blood. Receptors originate from a person aged 18 to 69 in good health.

This chain joins TRBV21-1 and TRBJ2-1; whether TRBD1, the table's D call, matches the DNA was not checked. TRBV21-1 is tagged as a pseudogene. This CDR3 is 19 amino acids long. The CDR3 spells CASTPGGWHRGISYNEQFF. CDR3 in DNA: TGTGCCAGCACACCGGGCGGGTGGCACAGGGGGATCTCCTACAATGAGCAGTTCTTC.

This chain connects TRBV9 to TRBJ1-6; D not certain. From germline, CDR1 is SGDLS and CDR2 YYNGEE. The V and J ends lost 3 bases and 6 bases respectively, with 13 bases between them. The CDR3 is 15 amino acids. CDR3 DNA: TGTGCCAGCAGCGATCGGGCGGCCCCTAATTCACCCCTCCACTTT. This translates into CASSDRAAPNSPLHF.